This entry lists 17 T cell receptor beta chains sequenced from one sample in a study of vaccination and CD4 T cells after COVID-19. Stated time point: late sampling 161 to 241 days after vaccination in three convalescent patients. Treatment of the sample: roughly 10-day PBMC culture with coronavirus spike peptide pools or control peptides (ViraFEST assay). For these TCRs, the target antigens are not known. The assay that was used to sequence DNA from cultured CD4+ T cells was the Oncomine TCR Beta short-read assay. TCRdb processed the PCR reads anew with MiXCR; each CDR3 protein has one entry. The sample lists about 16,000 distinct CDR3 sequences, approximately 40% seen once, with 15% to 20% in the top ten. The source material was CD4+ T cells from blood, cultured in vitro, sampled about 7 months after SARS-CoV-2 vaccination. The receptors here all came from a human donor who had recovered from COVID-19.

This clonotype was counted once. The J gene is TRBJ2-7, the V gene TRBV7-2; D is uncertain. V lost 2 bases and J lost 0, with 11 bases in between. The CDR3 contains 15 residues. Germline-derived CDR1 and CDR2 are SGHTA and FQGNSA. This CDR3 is CASSLSRRSSYEQYF. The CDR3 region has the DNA TGTGCCAGCAGCTTAAGTCGACGCTCCTCCTACGAGCAGTACTTC. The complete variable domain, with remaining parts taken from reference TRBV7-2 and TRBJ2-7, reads GAGVSQSPSNKVTEKGKDVELRCDPISGHTALYWYRQSLGQGLEFLIYFQGNSAPDKSGLPSDRFSAERTGGSVSTLTIQRTQQEDSAVYLCASSLSRRSSYEQYFGPGTRLTVT.

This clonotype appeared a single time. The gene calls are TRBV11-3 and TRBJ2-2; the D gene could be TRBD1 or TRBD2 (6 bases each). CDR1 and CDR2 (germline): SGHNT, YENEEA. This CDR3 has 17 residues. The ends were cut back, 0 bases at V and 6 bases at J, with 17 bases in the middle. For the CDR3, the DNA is TGTGCCAGCAGCTTAGAGGGTCTGGGGGGCAGTTCCGGGGAGCTGTTTTTT. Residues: CASSLEGLGGSSGELFF.

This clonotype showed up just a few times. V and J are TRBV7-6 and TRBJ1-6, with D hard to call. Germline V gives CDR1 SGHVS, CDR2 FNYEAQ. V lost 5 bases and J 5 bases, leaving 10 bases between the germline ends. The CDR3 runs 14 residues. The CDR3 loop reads CASSDGSHNSPLHF. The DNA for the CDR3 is TGTGCCAGCAGCGACGGGAGCCATAATTCACCCCTCCACTTT.

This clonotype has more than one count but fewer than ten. CDR3 sequence (DNA): TGTGCCAGCAGCCCAAGACAGGGGGCCTTCAATTCACCCCTCCACTTT. This sequence encodes CASSPRQGAFNSPLHF. This chain joins TRBV7-2 and TRBJ1-6; 10 nucleotides match TRBD1. Losses at the gene ends were 5 bases for V and 7 bases for J; bases not matched to a gene: 8. The CDR3 is 16 residues long. In germline, CDR1 is SGHTA, CDR2 FQGNSA.

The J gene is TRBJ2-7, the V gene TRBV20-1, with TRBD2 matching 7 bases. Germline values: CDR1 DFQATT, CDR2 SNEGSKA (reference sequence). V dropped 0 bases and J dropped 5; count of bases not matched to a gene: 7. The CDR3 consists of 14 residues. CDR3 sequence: CSARDVLAGDEQYF. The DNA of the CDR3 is TGCAGTGCTAGAGATGTACTGGCGGGAGACGAGCAGTACTTC.

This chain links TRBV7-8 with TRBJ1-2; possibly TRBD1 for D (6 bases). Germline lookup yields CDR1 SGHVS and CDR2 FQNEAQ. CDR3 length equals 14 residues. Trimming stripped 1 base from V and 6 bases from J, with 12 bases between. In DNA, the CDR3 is TGTGCCAGCAGCTTAGGCCCGGGGGCCCATGGCTACACCTTC. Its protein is CASSLGPGAHGYTF.

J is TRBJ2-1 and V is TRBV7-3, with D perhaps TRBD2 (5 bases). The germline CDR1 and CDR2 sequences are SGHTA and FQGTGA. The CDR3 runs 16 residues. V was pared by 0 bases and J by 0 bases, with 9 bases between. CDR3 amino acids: CASSLTAASSYNEQFF. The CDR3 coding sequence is TGTGCCAGCAGCTTAACAGCGGCGAGCTCCTACAATGAGCAGTTCTTC. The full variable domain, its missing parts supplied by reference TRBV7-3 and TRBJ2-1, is GAGVSQTPSNKVTEKGKYVELRCDPISGHTALYWYRQSLGQGPEFLIYFQGTGAADDSGLPNDRFFAVRPEGSVSTLKIQRTERGDSAVYLCASSLTAASSYNEQFFGPGTRLTVL.

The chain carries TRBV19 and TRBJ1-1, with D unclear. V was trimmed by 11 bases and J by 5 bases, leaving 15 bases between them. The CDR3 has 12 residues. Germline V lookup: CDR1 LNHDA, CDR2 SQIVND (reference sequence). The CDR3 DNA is TGTGCCGTCTCCCGGGGAGGTACTGAAGCTTTCTTT. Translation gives CAVSRGGTEAFF. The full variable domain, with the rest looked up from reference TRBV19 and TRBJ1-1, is DGGITQSPKYLFRKEGQNVTLSCEQNLNHDAMYWYRQDPGQGLRLIYYSQIVNDFQKGDIAEGYSVSREKKESFPLTVTSAQKNPTAFYLCAVSRGGTEAFFGQGTRLTVV.

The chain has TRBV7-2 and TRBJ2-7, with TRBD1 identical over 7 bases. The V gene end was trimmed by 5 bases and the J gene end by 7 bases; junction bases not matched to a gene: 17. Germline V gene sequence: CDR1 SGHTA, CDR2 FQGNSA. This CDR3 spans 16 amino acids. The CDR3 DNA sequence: TGTGCCAGCAGCCCCGGCCCGGGACAGTCCGCTTGGGAGCAGTACTTC. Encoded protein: CASSPGPGQSAWEQYF.

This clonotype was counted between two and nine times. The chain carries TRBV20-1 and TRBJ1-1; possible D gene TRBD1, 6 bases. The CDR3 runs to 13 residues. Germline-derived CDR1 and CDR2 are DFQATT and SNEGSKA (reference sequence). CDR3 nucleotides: TGCAGCCCGGTAGGGGGGCAGGGCACTGAAGCTTTCTTT. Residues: CSPVGGQGTEAFF.

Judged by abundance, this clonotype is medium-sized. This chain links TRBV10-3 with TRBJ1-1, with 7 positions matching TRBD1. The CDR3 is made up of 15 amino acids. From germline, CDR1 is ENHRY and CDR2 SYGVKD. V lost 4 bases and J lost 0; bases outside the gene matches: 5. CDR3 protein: CAISATTGLNTEAFF. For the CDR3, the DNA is TGTGCCATCAGTGCGACGACAGGGTTGAACACTGAAGCTTTCTTT.

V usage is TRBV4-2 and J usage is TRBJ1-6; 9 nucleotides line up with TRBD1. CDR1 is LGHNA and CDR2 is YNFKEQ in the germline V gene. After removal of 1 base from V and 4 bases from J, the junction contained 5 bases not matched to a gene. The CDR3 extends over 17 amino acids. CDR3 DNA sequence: TGTGCCAGCAGCCAAGGACGACAGGGGGGTTATAATTCACCCCTCCACTTT. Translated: CASSQGRQGGYNSPLHF.

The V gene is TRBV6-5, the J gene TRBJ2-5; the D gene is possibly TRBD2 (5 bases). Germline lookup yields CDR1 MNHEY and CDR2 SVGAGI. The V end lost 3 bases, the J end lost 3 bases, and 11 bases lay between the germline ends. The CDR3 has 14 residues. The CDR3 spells CASSYRGVEETQYF. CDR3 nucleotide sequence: TGTGCCAGCAGTTATCGGGGAGTCGAAGAGACCCAGTACTTC.

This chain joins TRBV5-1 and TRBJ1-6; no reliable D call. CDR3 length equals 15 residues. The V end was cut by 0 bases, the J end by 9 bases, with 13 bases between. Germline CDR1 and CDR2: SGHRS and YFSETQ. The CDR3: CASSLGGLRGSPLHF. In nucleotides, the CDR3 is TGCGCCAGCAGCTTGGGTGGCTTACGAGGTTCACCCCTCCACTTT.

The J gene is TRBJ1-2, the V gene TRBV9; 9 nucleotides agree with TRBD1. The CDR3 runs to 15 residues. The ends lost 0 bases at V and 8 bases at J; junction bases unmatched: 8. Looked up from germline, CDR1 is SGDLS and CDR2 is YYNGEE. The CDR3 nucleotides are TGTGCCAGCAGCGTAGCGGGACAGGGCCTCGGAGGCTACACCTTC. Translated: CASSVAGQGLGGYTF.

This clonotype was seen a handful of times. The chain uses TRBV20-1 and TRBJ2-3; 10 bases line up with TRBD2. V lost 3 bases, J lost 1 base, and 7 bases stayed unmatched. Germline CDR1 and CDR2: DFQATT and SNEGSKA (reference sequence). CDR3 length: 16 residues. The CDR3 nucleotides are TGCAGTGCTAGGAAGCTTAGCGGGGGGCGCACAGATACGCAGTATTTT. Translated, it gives CSARKLSGGRTDTQYF.

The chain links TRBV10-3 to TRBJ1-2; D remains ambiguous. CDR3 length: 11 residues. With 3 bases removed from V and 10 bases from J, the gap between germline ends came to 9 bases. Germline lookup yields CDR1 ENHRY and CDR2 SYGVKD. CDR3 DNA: TGTGCCATCAGTGACTCCGCCTCCTACACCTTC. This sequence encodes CAISDSASYTF.